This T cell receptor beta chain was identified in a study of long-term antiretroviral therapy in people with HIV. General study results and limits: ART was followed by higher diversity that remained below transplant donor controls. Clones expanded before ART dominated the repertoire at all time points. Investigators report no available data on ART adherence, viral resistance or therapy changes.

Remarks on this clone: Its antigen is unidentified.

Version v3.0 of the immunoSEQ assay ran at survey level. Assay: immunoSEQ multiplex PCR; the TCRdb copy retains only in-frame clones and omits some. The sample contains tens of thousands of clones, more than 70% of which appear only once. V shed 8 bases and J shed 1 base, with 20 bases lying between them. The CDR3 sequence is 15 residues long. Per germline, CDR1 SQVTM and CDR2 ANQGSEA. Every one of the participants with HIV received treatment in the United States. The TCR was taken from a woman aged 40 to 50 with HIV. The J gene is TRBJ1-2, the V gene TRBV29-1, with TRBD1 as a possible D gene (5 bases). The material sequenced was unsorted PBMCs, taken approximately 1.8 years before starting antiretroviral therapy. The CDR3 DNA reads TGCAGCTCCCGGGACGATCACAATCTTAACTATGGCTACACCTTC. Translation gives CSSRDDHNLNYGYTF.